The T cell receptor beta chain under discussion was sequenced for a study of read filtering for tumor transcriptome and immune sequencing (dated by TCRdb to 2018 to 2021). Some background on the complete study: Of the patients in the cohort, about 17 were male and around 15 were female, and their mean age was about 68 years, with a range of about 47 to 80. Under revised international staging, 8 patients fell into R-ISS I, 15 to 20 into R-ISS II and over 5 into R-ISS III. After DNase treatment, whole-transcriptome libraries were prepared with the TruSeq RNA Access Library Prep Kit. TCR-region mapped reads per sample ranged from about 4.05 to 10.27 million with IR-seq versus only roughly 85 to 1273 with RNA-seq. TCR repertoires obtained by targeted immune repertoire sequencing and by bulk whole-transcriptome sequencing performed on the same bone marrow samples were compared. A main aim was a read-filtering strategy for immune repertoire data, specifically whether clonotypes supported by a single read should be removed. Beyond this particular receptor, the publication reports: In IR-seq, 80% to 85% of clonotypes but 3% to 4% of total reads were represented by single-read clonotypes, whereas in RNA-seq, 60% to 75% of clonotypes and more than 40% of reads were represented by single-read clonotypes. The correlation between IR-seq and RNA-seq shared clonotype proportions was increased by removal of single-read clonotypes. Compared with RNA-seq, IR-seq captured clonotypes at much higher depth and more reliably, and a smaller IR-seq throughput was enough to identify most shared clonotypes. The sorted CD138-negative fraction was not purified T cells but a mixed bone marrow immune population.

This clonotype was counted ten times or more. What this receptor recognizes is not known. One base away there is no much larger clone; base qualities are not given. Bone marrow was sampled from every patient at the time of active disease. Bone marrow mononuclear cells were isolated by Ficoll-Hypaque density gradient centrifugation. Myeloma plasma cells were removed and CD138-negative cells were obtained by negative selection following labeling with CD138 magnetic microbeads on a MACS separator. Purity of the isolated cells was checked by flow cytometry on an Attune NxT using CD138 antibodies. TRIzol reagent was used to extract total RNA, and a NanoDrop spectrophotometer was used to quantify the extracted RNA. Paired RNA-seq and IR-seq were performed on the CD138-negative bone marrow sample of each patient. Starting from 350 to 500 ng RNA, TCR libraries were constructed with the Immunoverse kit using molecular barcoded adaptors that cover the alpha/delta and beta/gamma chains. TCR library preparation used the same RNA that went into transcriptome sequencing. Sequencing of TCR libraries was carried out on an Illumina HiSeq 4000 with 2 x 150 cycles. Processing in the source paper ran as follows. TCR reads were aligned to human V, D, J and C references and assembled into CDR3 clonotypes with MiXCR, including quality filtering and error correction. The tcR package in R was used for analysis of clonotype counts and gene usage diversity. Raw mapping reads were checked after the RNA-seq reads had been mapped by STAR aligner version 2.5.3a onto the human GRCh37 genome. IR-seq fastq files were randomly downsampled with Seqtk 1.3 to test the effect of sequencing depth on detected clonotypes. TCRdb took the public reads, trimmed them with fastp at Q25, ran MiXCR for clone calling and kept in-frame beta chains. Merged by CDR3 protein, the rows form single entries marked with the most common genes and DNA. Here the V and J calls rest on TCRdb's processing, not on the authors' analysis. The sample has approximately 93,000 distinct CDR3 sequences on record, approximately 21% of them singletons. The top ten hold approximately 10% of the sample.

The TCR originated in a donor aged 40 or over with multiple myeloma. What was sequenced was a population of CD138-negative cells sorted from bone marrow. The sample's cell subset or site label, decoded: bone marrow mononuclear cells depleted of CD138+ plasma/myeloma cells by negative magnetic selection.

The CDR3 is CASSDRGRETQYF. DNA sequence: TGTGCCAGCAGTGACAGGGGCCGGGAGACCCAGTACTTC. Recombination joined TRBV2 with TRBJ2-5, and perhaps TRBD1 as D gene, on 6 matching bases. CDR3 length: 13 amino acids, cysteine to phenylalanine. The retained sequence is limited to the CDR3, 39 bases, with the frame set at the first base. Per the germline V gene, SNHLY is the CDR1 and FYNNEI is the CDR2. A distance of 10 bases separates the germline ends of V and J, which lose 3 bases and 5 bases respectively.